This T cell receptor (beta chain) appears in the sequencing data of a study of cytotoxic CD8 clonotypes in ibrutinib-treated CLL. About the study: On average, each sample had hundreds of thousands of productive templates and more than 75,000 productive rearrangements.

About this clone: Its antigen is undetermined.

Method: immunoSEQ multiplex PCR; TCRdb's copy keeps in-frame clones and lacks some. The profile shows approximately 280,000 clones, about 72% of them singletons. The CDR3 is made up of 15 amino acids. V was clipped by 0 bases and J by 4 bases; unmatched bases: 6. Per the germline V gene, CDR1 is SGDLS and CDR2 is YYNGEE. Study findings and constraints: Baseline clonality, above age-matched healthy donor levels, tracked circulating CD8+ T-cell counts. Clonality increased at ibrutinib response and stayed stable in sustained remission. At progression, however, it fell back toward baseline. Treatment left the uncommon public clonotypes either contracted or stable in frequency.

The TCR sequence derives from a human donor with chronic lymphocytic leukemia. The chain employs TRBV9 and TRBJ2-7; 8 nucleotides line up with TRBD1. Sequenced here: PBMCs, sampled at disease progression, from a patient treated with ibrutinib. CDR3 in DNA: TGTGCCAGCAGCGTAGGTCAGGGGGCGAGATACGAGCAGTACTTC. Amino acid sequence: CASSVGQGARYEQYF.